The present entry profiles one T cell receptor beta chain with its context. This receptor's antigen is unknown. One base away there is no much larger clone; base qualities are not given. Library method: the immunoSEQ multiplex PCR assay. TCRdb provides this immuneACCESS table in a form limited to in-frame rearrangements. Some clones are lacking; in checked studies, under half of them reflect an unresolved V gene, and why the rest are absent is not known. The sample yields more than 15,000 clones; 81% were counted once. The top ten clones comprise about 4.9% of the sample. Donors were patients with melanoma. The data are from a study of CD4+ T cells in melanoma (dated 2022 in TCRdb). About the investigation overall: Neoantigen-specific CD4+ T cells in human melanoma were what the study investigated. The research as a whole found: Diverse differentiation states were reported to be shown by neoantigen-specific CD4+ T cells in melanoma. Neoantigen-specific CD4+ T cells were reported to be correlated with the function of CD8+ T cells, macrophages and B cells.

The source is a human donor with melanoma. Sequenced material: cells from a culture (not recorded whether cultured in vitro).

The CDR3: CASRAGLGATEAFF. The DNA sequence is TGTGCCAGCAGGGCCGGCCTGGGGGCCACTGAAGCTTTCTTT. Rearrangement joined TRBV7-9 to TRBJ1-1; a weak D assignment points to TRBD1 (6 bases agree). Deletion took 6 bases off V and 4 bases off J, with a span of 15 bases between the germline ends. CDR1 SEHNR and CDR2 FQNEAQ are derived from the germline V gene (reference sequence). From the cysteine through the phenylalanine, the CDR3 covers 14 amino acids. Only the CDR3 part of the read is kept: 42 bases, read in frame from the first base.